The 8 T cell receptor beta chains below all came from one sample that was sequenced in a study of blood T cell repertoires in COVID-19. Data came from immunoSEQ multiplex PCR; TCRdb stores just in-frame clones and leaves some out. The sample carries around 310,000 clones, 88% recorded once. The source material was PBMCs or T cells enriched from blood (not recorded which). All receptors come from a man aged 25-45 years who had recovered from COVID-19.

The V gene is TRBV27, the J gene TRBJ1-2; D is unresolved. This CDR3 has 16 amino acids. Germline-derived CDR1 and CDR2 are MNHEY and SMNVEV (reference sequence). V lost 6 bases, J lost 6 bases, and 23 bases lay in between. The CDR3 here is CASSILGPTGSDGYTF. DNA of the CDR3: TGTGCCAGCAGCATTTTAGGTCCCACGGGATCTGATGGCTACACCTTC.

This clone was picked up a small number of times. The chain recombines TRBV4-1 with TRBJ2-7; D is unclear. CDR3 length: 16 residues. The germline CDR1 and CDR2 sequences are MGHRA and YSYEKL. V lost 0 bases to trimming and J lost 2 bases, with 14 bases between them. In nucleotides, the CDR3 is TGCGCCAGCAGCCAAGATCCCGTGGCAGATACCTACGAGCAGTACTTC. This sequence encodes CASSQDPVADTYEQYF.

The V gene is TRBV28, the J gene TRBJ1-3; 9 bases match TRBD1. Unmatched junction bases numbered 14, after V lost 6 bases and J lost 5 bases. From germline, CDR1 is MDHEN and CDR2 SYDVKM. CDR3 length equals 17 residues. CDR3 protein: CASSHARDREGRNTIYF. The CDR3 DNA reads as TGTGCCAGCAGCCACGCCCGGGACAGGGAGGGACGAAACACCATATATTTT.

The rearrangement links TRBV7-2 to TRBJ2-7, with a possible D match to TRBD1 (6 bases). Germline CDR1 and CDR2: SGHTA and FQGNSA. The V and J ends lost 3 bases and 5 bases respectively, with 14 bases between them. The CDR3 is 14 amino acids. DNA for the CDR3: TGTGCCAGCAGCTTGATCAGGGGATTCAACGAGCAGTACTTC. The encoded protein is CASSLIRGFNEQYF.

The table lists this clone with a count of one. The J gene is TRBJ1-5, the V gene TRBV10-2, with 8 bases that match TRBD1. The germline gives CDR1 WSHSY, CDR2 SAAADI. Losses at the gene ends were 2 bases for V and 2 bases for J; bases not matched to a gene: 2. The CDR3 totals 15 residues. CDR3 loop: CASSETGGGNQPQHF. In DNA form, the CDR3 reads TGCGCCAGCAGTGAGACAGGGGGGGGCAATCAGCCCCAGCATTTT.

The chain joins TRBV2 to TRBJ2-5, with TRBD2 matching over 7 bases. V dropped 6 bases and J dropped 5; count of bases not matched to a gene: 9. The germline CDR1 and CDR2 sequences are SNHLY and FYNNEI. This CDR3 contains 14 residues. CDR3 sequence reads: CASRPGLDVETQYF. The CDR3, as DNA: TGTGCCAGCAGGCCAGGACTAGACGTCGAGACCCAGTACTTC.

The chain links TRBV7-6 to TRBJ2-7; 7 positions agree with TRBD2. In germline, CDR1 is SGHVS, CDR2 FNYEAQ. The junction had 4 bases not matched to a gene; V was cut back by 3 bases and J by 2 bases. The CDR3 is made up of 14 amino acids. The CDR3 coding sequence is TGTGCCAGCAGCTTGTGGGGGGGGACCTACGAGCAGTACTTC. Its protein is CASSLWGGTYEQYF.

The chain uses TRBV7-3 and TRBJ2-5; 9 nucleotides align to TRBD1. This CDR3 has 15 residues. Germline values: CDR1 SGHTA, CDR2 FQGTGA. V shed 4 bases, J shed 3 bases, and the junction held 6 bases outside the gene matches. Written as DNA, the CDR3 is TGTGCCAGCAGCTCCCCGGGACAGGGTAAAGAGACCCAGTACTTC. Its protein is CASSSPGQGKETQYF.